These 25 T cell receptor beta chains originate from one sample sequenced in a study of a mutant IDH1 vaccine in newly diagnosed glioma. Sequencing was performed with immunoSEQ multiplex PCR; in TCRdb, only in-frame clones are kept and a portion is missing. The table shows about 46,000 clones, with around 85% occurring only once. Their target antigens are unknown. The time point here: week 47, end of study. In the vaccine, a single dose held 300 ug of the mutant IDH1 20-mer peptide, along with topical imiquimod. The sample consisted of PBMCs, taken from a glioma patient whose treatment included an IDH1 peptide vaccine. Receptors originate from a young woman with glioma. Some clones in this sample may be carry-over from other donors' samples.

The chain links TRBV11-3 to TRBJ2-7; possible D gene TRBD2, 6 bases. CDR1 and CDR2 (germline): SGHNT, YENEEA. Deletions cut 3 bases from V and 3 bases from J, with 12 bases between. The CDR3 is made up of 14 amino acids. The CDR3 here is CASSLREDLYEQYF. CDR3 in DNA: TGTGCCAGCAGCTTGAGGGAGGACCTCTACGAGCAGTACTTC.

V usage is TRBV11-2 and J usage is TRBJ2-2, with 13 positions matching TRBD2. CDR1 is SGHAT and CDR2 is FQNNGV in the germline V gene. Trimming removed 4 bases from V and 6 bases from J; junction bases left unmatched: 2. The CDR3 consists of 15 residues. CDR3 region: CASSSTSGRAGELFF. The CDR3 region has the DNA TGTGCCAGCAGCTCTACTAGCGGGAGGGCCGGGGAGCTGTTTTTT.

This chain uses TRBV2 with TRBJ2-1; no clear D. V lost 2 bases, J lost 1 base, and 9 bases lay in between. Per germline, CDR1 SNHLY and CDR2 FYNNEI. The CDR3 covers 15 residues. This CDR3 is CASSERSVSYNEQFF. Written as DNA, the CDR3 is TGTGCCAGCAGTGAACGCTCGGTTTCCTACAATGAGCAGTTCTTC.

V and J are TRBV28 and TRBJ2-7, with D perhaps TRBD2 (5 bases). Germline lookup yields CDR1 MDHEN and CDR2 SYDVKM. The ends were cut back, 3 bases at V and 3 bases at J, with 9 bases in the middle. The CDR3 sequence is 13 residues long. The CDR3 here is CASSLVGVYEQYF. CDR3 bases: TGTGCCAGCAGTTTGGTCGGGGTCTACGAGCAGTACTTC.

The rearrangement joins TRBV10-3 to TRBJ2-7; 8 bases are a match to TRBD1. V was pared by 6 bases and J by 2 bases, with 6 bases of the junction left unmatched. The CDR3 totals 14 residues. Germline V gene data show CDR1 as ENHRY and CDR2 as SYGVKD. The CDR3 here is CAISLPDRAYEQYF. DNA for the CDR3: TGTGCCATCAGCCTGCCGGACAGGGCCTACGAGCAGTACTTC.

This clone appeared once. The J gene is TRBJ2-3, the V gene TRBV10-1, with D perhaps being TRBD1 or TRBD2 (5 bases each). The CDR3 contains 15 residues. CDR1 WNHNN and CDR2 SYGVQD come from the germline V gene (reference sequence). Trimming shortened V by 3 bases and J by 2 bases, and 12 bases separated the two germline ends. The DNA of the CDR3 is TGCGCCAGCAGTGACGCGCCGGGGCCCACAGATACGCAGTATTTT. This sequence encodes CASSDAPGPTDTQYF.

This chain connects TRBV6-1 to TRBJ2-3; D is perhaps TRBD2 (6 bases). V was trimmed by 8 bases and J by 3 bases, leaving 15 bases between them. Looked up from germline, CDR1 is MNHNS and CDR2 is SASEGT. This CDR3 region has 14 residues. The CDR3 reads CASSSAAGTDTQYF. In nucleotides, the CDR3 is TGTGCCAGCTCCAGCGCAGCGGGTACAGATACGCAGTATTTT.

The rearrangement uses TRBV5-1 and TRBJ2-7; 9 bases fit TRBD2. V lost 1 base, J lost 4 bases, and 9 bases stayed unmatched. CDR1 is SGHRS, CDR2 YFSETQ, per germline. The CDR3 is made up of 16 amino acids. The CDR3 DNA follows: TGCGCCAGCAGCTTGACCCGCGGGGGGGGCGGGTACGAGCAGTACTTC. Translated: CASSLTRGGGGYEQYF.

The chain combines TRBV4-1 with TRBJ2-7; D is unresolved. This CDR3 has 15 amino acids. The V gene lost 1 base and the J gene lost 4 bases, with 14 bases spanning the gap. The germline V gene encodes CDR1 MGHRA and CDR2 YSYEKL. This CDR3 is CASSQVSVVGYEQYF. CDR3 DNA sequence: TGCGCCAGCAGCCAAGTTTCGGTGGTGGGATACGAGCAGTACTTC.

This chain joins TRBV6-5 and TRBJ1-1; D might be TRBD1 (5 bases). Germline CDR1 MNHEY, CDR2 SVGAGI. The germline V and J ends were trimmed by 2 bases and 7 bases, with 11 bases remaining between them. The CDR3 consists of 13 residues. Here the CDR3 DNA reads TGTGCCAGCAGTTACGGCGGGGGGAATGAAGCTTTCTTT. Translation gives CASSYGGGNEAFF.

This clone ranks as large. This chain links TRBV19 with TRBJ1-1; D perhaps matches TRBD1 (5 bases). Germline-derived CDR1 and CDR2 are LNHDA and SQIVND (reference sequence). The ends were cut back, 6 bases at V and 6 bases at J, with 17 bases in the middle. The CDR3 has 14 residues. Here the CDR3 reads CASSVGTGSPEAFF. The CDR3 nucleotides read TGTGCCAGTAGCGTCGGGACGGGGAGCCCTGAAGCTTTCTTT.

The chain has TRBV6-1 and TRBJ2-1; the match to TRBD2 covers 8 bases. CDR1 and CDR2 from the germline V gene are MNHNS and SASEGT. J lost 1 base, V lost 6 bases, and 2 bases had no gene match. This CDR3 comprises 14 residues. This CDR3 reads CASSVAGSYNEQFF. CDR3 sequence (DNA): TGTGCCAGCAGCGTAGCGGGGTCCTACAATGAGCAGTTCTTC.

The genes are TRBV18 and TRBJ1-1, with a possible D match to TRBD1 (5 bases). The CDR3 has 16 residues. V was shortened by 3 bases and J by 2 bases, with 16 bases between the two germline ends. Germline lookup yields CDR1 KGHSH and CDR2 LQKENI. The CDR3: CASSPVPRGLNTEAFF. The DNA for the CDR3 is TGTGCCAGCTCACCCGTCCCCCGGGGCCTTAACACTGAAGCTTTCTTT. The whole variable domain, filled in from reference TRBV18 and TRBJ1-1, reads NAGVMQNPRHLVRRRGQEARLRCSPMKGHSHVYWYRQLPEEGLKFMVYLQKENIIDESGMPKERFSAEFPKEGPSILRIQQVVRGDSAAYFCASSPVPRGLNTEAFFGQGTRLTVV.

This clone showed up just once. This chain connects TRBV7-9 to TRBJ1-4; no clear D gene. Trimming left V 0 bases short and J 8 bases short, with 13 bases between. Germline CDR1 and CDR2: SEHNR and FQNEAQ (reference sequence). CDR3 length equals 15 residues. The CDR3 DNA reads as TGTGCCAGCAGCTTAGCGATACAATTAGGGGAAAAACTGTTTTTT. It yields the protein CASSLAIQLGEKLFF.

The chain carries TRBV28 and TRBJ1-5; D is undetermined. The germline gives CDR1 MDHEN, CDR2 SYDVKM. CDR3 length equals 14 residues. V was shortened by 2 bases and J by 3 bases, with 8 bases between the two germline ends. CDR3 sequence reads: CASSLGRLNQPQHF. CDR3 nucleotides: TGTGCCAGCAGTTTAGGGCGCCTCAATCAGCCCCAGCATTTT. The variable domain in full, with the rest retrieved from reference TRBV28 and TRBJ1-5, is DVKVTQSSRYLVKRTGEKVFLECVQDMDHENMFWYRQDPGLGLRLIYFSYDVKMKEKGDIPEGYSVSREKKERFSLILESASTNQTSMYLCASSLGRLNQPQHFGDGTRLSIL.

V and J are TRBV6-6 and TRBJ2-3; weak D call: TRBD1 (6 bases). Germline CDR1 and CDR2: MNHNY and SVGAGI (reference sequence). The V end lost 0 bases, the J end lost 3 bases, and 10 bases lay between the germline ends. The CDR3 extends over 15 amino acids. The CDR3 DNA sequence: TGTGCCAGCAGTTACTCGCGAGGACAGACAGATACGCAGTATTTT. Its protein is CASSYSRGQTDTQYF.

V usage is TRBV30 and J usage is TRBJ1-2, with D unclear. V was clipped by 8 bases and J by 0 bases, with 10 bases between them. The CDR3 covers 12 residues. Looked up from germline, CDR1 is GTSNPN and CDR2 is SVGIG (reference sequence). The CDR3, as DNA: TGTGCCGGGGTCCGGACTAACTATGGCTACACCTTC. As protein: CAGVRTNYGYTF.

This clone was observed a handful of times. The CDR3 loop is CASSLTVNYGYTF. In nucleotides, the CDR3 is TGCGCCAGCAGCTTGACAGTTAACTATGGCTACACCTTC. J is TRBJ1-2 and V is TRBV5-1; D not certain. The germline CDR1 and CDR2 sequences are SGHRS and YFSETQ. V shed 1 base and J shed 1 base, with 5 bases lying between them. The CDR3 runs 13 residues. The variable domain in full, completed from reference TRBV5-1 and TRBJ1-2, reads KAGVTQTPRYLIKTRGQQVTLSCSPISGHRSVSWYQQTPGQGLQFLFEYFSETQRNKGNFPGRFSGRQFSNSRSEMNVSTLELGDSALYLCASSLTVNYGYTFGSGTRLTVV.

The chain joins TRBV6-5 to TRBJ1-2; 8 bases line up with TRBD1. V lost 5 bases, J lost 3 bases, and 8 bases stayed unmatched. Germline CDR1 MNHEY, CDR2 SVGAGI. This CDR3 has 15 amino acids. CDR3 nucleotide sequence: TGTGCCAGCAGTAACCCACGACAGGGGTACTATGGCTACACCTTC. Protein sequence: CASSNPRQGYYGYTF.

This chain links TRBV6-5 with TRBJ2-7; D unresolved. Trimming stripped 11 bases from V and 5 bases from J, with 13 bases between. The V gene's germline CDR1 is MNHEY and CDR2 SVGAGI. The CDR3 length is 11 residues. The CDR3 DNA is TGTGCCCCAGTTGTATCGGACGAGCAGTACTTC. Encoded protein: CAPVVSDEQYF.

The J gene is TRBJ1-1, the V gene TRBV6-1; possibly TRBD1 for D (6 bases). Germline lookup yields CDR1 MNHNS and CDR2 SASEGT. The V gene lost 8 bases and the J gene lost 5 bases, with 21 bases spanning the gap. The CDR3 spans 15 residues. Here the CDR3 reads CASGGRPAKGTEAFF. Here the CDR3 DNA reads TGTGCCAGCGGGGGCAGGCCGGCCAAGGGGACTGAAGCTTTCTTT.

The CDR3 DNA is TGTGCCAGCAGCCGGGACCGACAGGGCCCCAAAAAACTGTTTTTT. It translates to CASSRDRQGPKKLFF. The gene calls are TRBV2 and TRBJ1-4; 7 positions match TRBD1. Germline V gene data show CDR1 as SNHLY and CDR2 as FYNNEI. V dropped 6 bases and J dropped 9; count of bases not matched to a gene: 13. This CDR3 comprises 15 residues.

The chain has TRBV5-4 and TRBJ2-2, with 8 bases matching TRBD2. This CDR3 comprises 15 residues. V gave up 1 base and J gave up 4 bases; unmatched junction bases: 3. Germline lookup yields CDR1 SGHNT and CDR2 YYREEE (reference sequence). Here the CDR3 reads CASSLSSGFTGELFF. CDR3 sequence (DNA): TGTGCCAGCAGCTTGTCTAGCGGGTTCACCGGGGAGCTGTTTTTT.

This chain joins TRBV6-5 and TRBJ2-2; weak D call: TRBD2 (5 bases). The germline V and J ends were trimmed by 2 bases and 6 bases, with 7 bases remaining between them. In germline, CDR1 is MNHEY, CDR2 SVGAGI. The CDR3 consists of 13 residues. CDR3 sequence reads: CASSYRGSGELFF. DNA of the CDR3: TGTGCCAGCAGTTACCGAGGGTCCGGGGAGCTGTTTTTT.

The chain links TRBV2 to TRBJ1-5; D may be TRBD1 (6 bases). Germline V CDR1 and CDR2: SNHLY, FYNNEI. Between the trimmed V and J ends, which lost 5 bases and 4 bases, there was a span of 12 bases. This CDR3 spans 14 amino acids. The CDR3 nucleotides are TGTGCCAGCAGTTACAGGGTCACTAATCAGCCCCAGCATTTT. It is translated as CASSYRVTNQPQHF. Based on the CDR3 plus reference TRBV2 and TRBJ1-5, the full variable domain is EPEVTQTPSHQVTQMGQEVILRCVPISNHLYFYWYRQILGQKVEFLVSFYNNEISEKSEIFDDQFSVERPDGSNFTLKIRSTKLEDSAMYFCASSYRVTNQPQHFGDGTRLSIL.